This passage covers 19 T cell receptor beta chains from one sample sequenced in a study of control samples from healthy donors and cancer patients. The repertoire was sequenced with immunoSEQ multiplex PCR; TCRdb's copy has only in-frame clones and lacks some. This repertoire shows 100,000 to 150,000 clones, nearly 90% found once; its top ten account for 3.2%. The sample comprised blood. All receptors derive from a middle-aged man in good health.

The chain couples TRBV2 to TRBJ2-7; a possible D gene is TRBD2 (6 bases). Germline V gene lookup returns CDR1 SNHLY and CDR2 FYNNEI. The length of the CDR3 is 12 residues. V gave up 8 bases and J gave up 3 bases, with 11 bases separating them. CDR3: CASGVGGYEQYF. The CDR3 region has the DNA TGTGCCAGCGGGGTGGGAGGCTACGAGCAGTACTTC.

This clone was seen only a few times. This rearrangement joins TRBV29-1 to TRBJ2-3, with D unresolved. Germline CDR1 and CDR2: SQVTM and ANQGSEA. V lost 6 bases, J lost 5 bases, and 6 bases lay in between. This CDR3 region has 10 residues. Here the CDR3 DNA reads TGCAGCGTAACCATAGATACGCAGTATTTT. It codes for CSVTIDTQYF.

This clone was detected once. The sample holds other DNA sequences that translate to the same CDR3. V gene TRBV28 combines with J gene TRBJ1-2; D not resolved. The CDR3 length is 14 residues. Between the trimmed V and J ends, which lost 2 bases and 5 bases, there was a span of 12 bases. Germline lookup yields CDR1 MDHEN and CDR2 SYDVKM. This CDR3 reads CASSLDSRTYGYTF. CDR3 coding DNA: TGTGCCAGCAGTTTAGACTCCAGGACGTATGGCTACACCTTC.

The CDR3 protein is CASSRQRNTEAFF. In nucleotides, the CDR3 is TGTGCCAGCAGCCGACAGAGGAACACTGAAGCTTTCTTT. The chain has TRBV14 and TRBJ1-1; D possibly corresponds to TRBD1 (5 bases). The V end lost 4 bases, the J end lost 1 base, and 7 bases lay between the germline ends. Germline values: CDR1 SGHDN, CDR2 FVKESK. The CDR3 runs 13 residues.

The rearrangement links TRBV5-1 to TRBJ1-1, with 10 positions matching TRBD1. This CDR3 is built from 15 residues. Per germline, CDR1 SGHRS and CDR2 YFSETQ. Trimming cost V 3 bases and J 3 bases; bases outside gene matches: 5. The CDR3 sequence is CASSSGQGGYTEAFF. The DNA of the CDR3 is TGCGCCAGCAGCTCCGGACAGGGGGGATACACTGAAGCTTTCTTT.

The chain combines TRBV2 with TRBJ2-2; 10 bases are shared with TRBD2. CDR1 is SNHLY and CDR2 is FYNNEI in the germline V gene. Trimming at V came to 4 bases and at J to 5 bases, leaving 10 bases not matched to a gene. The length of the CDR3 is 17 residues. This CDR3 is CASSARAGGLGTGELFF. The DNA of the CDR3 is TGTGCCAGCAGTGCGCGAGCGGGGGGGCTGGGGACCGGGGAGCTGTTTTTT. The full variable domain, rest sourced from reference TRBV2 and TRBJ2-2, is EPEVTQTPSHQVTQMGQEVILRCVPISNHLYFYWYRQILGQKVEFLVSFYNNEISEKSEIFDDQFSVERPDGSNFTLKIRSTKLEDSAMYFCASSARAGGLGTGELFFGEGSRLTVL.

V is TRBV5-8 and J is TRBJ2-7; 7 nucleotides align to TRBD1. Germline trimming cut 3 bases from V and 2 bases from J; bases unmatched to any gene: 2. This CDR3 has 13 residues. The germline gives CDR1 SGHTS, CDR2 YDEGEE. Written as DNA, the CDR3 is TGTGCCAGCAGCTCCAGGGGGACCTACGAGCAGTACTTC. Encoded protein: CASSSRGTYEQYF. Supplemented by reference TRBV5-8 and TRBJ2-7, the full variable domain reads EAGVTQSPTHLIKTRGQQATLRCSPISGHTSVYWYQQALGLGLQFLLWYDEGEERNRGNFPPRFSGRQFPNYSSELNVNALELEDSALYLCASSSRGTYEQYFGPGTRLTVT.

For the CDR3, the DNA is TGTGCCAGCAGCGGCGAAGGGTATAACACTGAAGCTTTCTTT. This gives the protein CASSGEGYNTEAFF. The rearrangement uses TRBV9 and TRBJ1-1; D remains unclear. Trimming shortened V by 3 bases and J by 2 bases, and 11 bases separated the two germline ends. Germline CDR1 and CDR2: SGDLS and YYNGEE. The CDR3 totals 14 residues. The full variable domain, its missing parts supplied by reference TRBV9 and TRBJ1-1, is DSGVTQTPKHLITATGQRVTLRCSPRSGDLSVYWYQQSLDQGLQFLIQYYNGEERAKGNILERFSAQQFPDLHSELNLSSLELGDSALYFCASSGEGYNTEAFFGQGTRLTVV.

This chain uses TRBV30 with TRBJ1-2; no firm D call. This CDR3 is 14 amino acids long. Per the germline V gene, CDR1 is GTSNPN and CDR2 is SVGIG (reference sequence). The V end lost 0 bases, the J end lost 4 bases, and 12 bases lay between the germline ends. CDR3 loop: CAWSVGPISYGYTF. CDR3 DNA sequence: TGTGCCTGGAGTGTGGGCCCTATTAGCTATGGCTACACCTTC. The whole variable domain, filled in from reference TRBV30 and TRBJ1-2, reads SQTIHQWPATLVQPVGSPLSLECTVEGTSNPNLYWYRQAAGRGLQLLFYSVGIGQISSEVPQNLSASRPQDRQFILSSKKLLLSDSGFYLCAWSVGPISYGYTFGSGTRLTVV.

The chain uses TRBV6-5 and TRBJ1-2; 10 nucleotides match TRBD1. Germline V CDR1 and CDR2: MNHEY, SVGAGI. The CDR3 is 14 residues long. The ends lost 7 bases at V and 6 bases at J; junction bases unmatched: 8. The CDR3 bases are TGTGCCAGCATCGAACCGGGACAGGGGAATGGCTACACCTTC. It yields the protein CASIEPGQGNGYTF.

The genes are TRBV5-1 and TRBJ2-1, with TRBD2 matching 12 bases. The V gene end was trimmed by 5 bases and the J gene end by 9 bases; junction bases not matched to a gene: 6. This CDR3 region has 14 residues. Germline lookup yields CDR1 SGHRS and CDR2 YFSETQ. The CDR3 DNA is TGCGCCAGCAGGTTTCTAGCGGGGGGGCCTGAGCAGTTCTTC. Amino acids: CASRFLAGGPEQFF.

The DNA for the CDR3 is TGTGCCAGCAGTTTCGTAGGTTTAGGCAATCAGCCCCAGCATTTT. Translated: CASSFVGLGNQPQHF. The chain recombines TRBV28 with TRBJ1-5; D is ambiguous. Per the germline V gene, CDR1 is MDHEN and CDR2 is SYDVKM. There are 15 residues in the CDR3. Trimming pared 3 bases from V and 2 bases from J, leaving 11 bases between.

This sequence joins TRBV5-4 and TRBJ1-2, with a tentative D call TRBD1 (5 bases). The length of the CDR3 is 12 residues. With 0 bases removed from V and 5 bases from J, the gap between germline ends came to 5 bases. Per the germline V gene, CDR1 is SGHNT and CDR2 is YYREEE (reference sequence). DNA of the CDR3: TGTGCCAGCAGCTTGGAGGGGTATGGCTACACCTTC. It yields the protein CASSLEGYGYTF.

V gene TRBV6-4 combines with J gene TRBJ2-7; D possibly matches TRBD1 or TRBD2 (5 bases each). The germline V and J ends were trimmed by 6 bases and 2 bases, with 20 bases remaining between them. The CDR3 covers 16 residues. CDR1 is MRHNA, CDR2 SNTAGT, per germline. In DNA form, the CDR3 reads TGTGCCAGCAGAAAGAACAGGCTTGGAGGCCCCTACGAGCAGTACTTC. Translation gives CASRKNRLGGPYEQYF.

The V gene is TRBV7-8, the J gene TRBJ1-3; the D gene is possibly TRBD1 (5 bases). Trimming pared 5 bases from V and 2 bases from J, leaving 16 bases between. Germline values: CDR1 SGHVS, CDR2 FQNEAQ. This CDR3 region has 16 residues. DNA for the CDR3: TGTGCCAGCAGCCGCAATCCGACAGTCCCTGGAAACACCATATATTTT. It specifies CASSRNPTVPGNTIYF.

V gene TRBV11-2 combines with J gene TRBJ2-7, with TRBD1 matching 8 bases. This CDR3 comprises 16 residues. Trimming removed 2 bases from V and 3 bases from J; junction bases left unmatched: 9. CDR1 is SGHAT, CDR2 FQNNGV, per germline. The CDR3 reads CASSLLGGQALYEQYF. In DNA, the CDR3 is TGTGCCAGCAGCTTACTTGGGGGACAGGCCCTCTACGAGCAGTACTTC.

The V gene is TRBV28, the J gene TRBJ1-1; D gene uncertain. CDR1 and CDR2 from the germline V gene are MDHEN and SYDVKM. The length of the CDR3 is 14 residues. V was pared by 8 bases and J by 7 bases, with 20 bases between. Written as DNA, the CDR3 is TGTGCCAGCGGCCCATATAACCGAGTTGGTGAAGCTTTCTTT. It is translated as CASGPYNRVGEAFF.

This clone appeared once. V is TRBV15 and J is TRBJ2-1, with 8 bases that match TRBD1. V lost 1 base to trimming and J lost 10 bases; unmatched junction nucleotides: 3. This CDR3 spans 13 amino acids. Germline V gene sequence: CDR1 LNHNV, CDR2 YYDKDF (reference sequence). The DNA for the CDR3 is TGTGCCACCAGCAGAGGGACAGGGCGCGAGCAGTTCTTC. Translating it yields CATSRGTGREQFF. The complete variable domain, with remaining parts taken from reference TRBV15 and TRBJ2-1, reads DAMVIQNPRYQVTQFGKPVTLSCSQTLNHNVMYWYQQKSSQAPKLLFHYYDKDFNNEADTPDNFQSRRPNTSFCFLDIRSPGLGDTAMYLCATSRGTGREQFFGPGTRLTVL.

The chain combines TRBV7-6 with TRBJ2-4, with 9 bases fitting TRBD2. The V segment lost 4 bases and the J segment 3 bases; nucleotides outside the gene matches: 10. The CDR3 has 17 amino acids. The germline CDR1 and CDR2 sequences are SGHVS and FNYEAQ. CDR3 in DNA: TGTGCCAGCAGCTCCACTAGCGGGTCTGTTGGCAAAAACATTCAGTACTTC. This codes for CASSSTSGSVGKNIQYF. The whole variable domain, remainder taken from reference TRBV7-6 and TRBJ2-4, is GAGVSQSPRYKVTKRGQDVALRCDPISGHVSLYWYRQALGQGPEFLTYFNYEAQQDKSGLPNDRFSAERPEGSISTLTIQRTEQRDSAMYRCASSSTSGSVGKNIQYFGAGTRLSVL.